This T cell receptor beta chain derives from a study of T cells in Graves' hyperthyroidism and ophthalmopathy. The investigators amplified TCR beta CDR3 regions from RNA transcripts. First-round RT-PCR targeting the TCR CDR3 was performed with the HTBI primer set. Each CDR3 protein gets one entry after TCRdb re-called the multiplex PCR reads with MiXCR. Of 250,000 or so distinct CDR3 sequences listed, around 15% are singletons. Exclusion followed for patients with uncontrolled infection, other autoimmune disease, pregnancy or lactation. Blood was drawn at first hyperthyroidism diagnosis, before any ophthalmopathy symptoms. The germline gives CDR1 LNHDA, CDR2 SQIVND (reference sequence). The V end was cut by 7 bases, the J end by 6 bases, with 16 bases between. The CDR3 is made up of 15 amino acids. The table lists this clonotype with a few counts. Its antigen is unknown. The study's findings and limits: Most thyroid clonotypes expanded above 0.001 were also detected in blood. Separating ophthalmopathy from stable hyperthyroidism was achieved by a 13 V-J model.

The receptor comes from a woman aged 45-59 years with Graves' hyperthyroidism that later progressed to Graves' ophthalmopathy. The V and J genes are TRBV19 and TRBJ1-6, with D unclear. Sequenced: blood. DNA for the CDR3: TGTGCCAGTACTCAAGATATCGCGTTTAATTCACCCCTCCACTTT. This translates into CASTQDIAFNSPLHF.